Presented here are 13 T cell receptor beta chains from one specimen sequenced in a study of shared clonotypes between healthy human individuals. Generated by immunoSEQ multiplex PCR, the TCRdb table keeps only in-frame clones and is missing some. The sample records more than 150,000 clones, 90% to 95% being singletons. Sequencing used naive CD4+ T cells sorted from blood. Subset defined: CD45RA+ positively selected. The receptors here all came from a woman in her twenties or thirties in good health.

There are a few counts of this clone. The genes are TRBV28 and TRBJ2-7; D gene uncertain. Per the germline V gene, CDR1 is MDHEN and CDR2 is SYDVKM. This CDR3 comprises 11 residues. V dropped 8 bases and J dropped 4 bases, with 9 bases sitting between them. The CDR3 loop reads CASYGLYEQYF. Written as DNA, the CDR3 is TGTGCCAGCTACGGGCTGTACGAGCAGTACTTC.

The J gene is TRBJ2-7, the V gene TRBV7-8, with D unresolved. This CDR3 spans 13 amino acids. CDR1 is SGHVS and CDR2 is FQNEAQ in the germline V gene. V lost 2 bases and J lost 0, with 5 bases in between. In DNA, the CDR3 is TGTGCCAGCAGCTTACTGGACTCCTACGAGCAGTACTTC. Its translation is CASSLLDSYEQYF.

As DNA, the CDR3 is TGTGCCATCAGTGATGGTTCGGGGAGGGATCAGCCCCAGCATTTT. Residues: CAISDGSGRDQPQHF. The chain uses TRBV10-3 and TRBJ1-5; D is unclear. Germline CDR1 reads ENHRY; CDR2 reads SYGVKD. There are 15 residues in the CDR3. Trimming pared 3 bases from V and 5 bases from J, leaving 14 bases between.

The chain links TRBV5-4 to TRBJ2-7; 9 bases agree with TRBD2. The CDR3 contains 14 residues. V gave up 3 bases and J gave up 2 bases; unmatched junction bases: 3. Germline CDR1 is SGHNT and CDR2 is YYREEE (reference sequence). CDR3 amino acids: CASSSAGGAYEQYF. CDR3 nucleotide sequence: TGTGCCAGCAGCTCAGCGGGAGGCGCCTACGAGCAGTACTTC.

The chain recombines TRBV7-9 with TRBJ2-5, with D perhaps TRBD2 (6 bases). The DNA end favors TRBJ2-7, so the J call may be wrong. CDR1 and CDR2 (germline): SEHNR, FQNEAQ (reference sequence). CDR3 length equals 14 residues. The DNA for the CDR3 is TGTGCCAGCAGCTTAGGGGGGACTCTGCACGAGCAGTACTTC. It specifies CASSLGGTLHEQYF.

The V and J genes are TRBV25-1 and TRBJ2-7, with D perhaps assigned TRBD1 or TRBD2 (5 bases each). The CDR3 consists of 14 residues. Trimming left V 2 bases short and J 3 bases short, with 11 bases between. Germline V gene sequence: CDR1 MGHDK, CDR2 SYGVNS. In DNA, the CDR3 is TGTGCCAGCAGTGAACCCGGGACGGGCTACGAGCAGTACTTC. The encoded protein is CASSEPGTGYEQYF.

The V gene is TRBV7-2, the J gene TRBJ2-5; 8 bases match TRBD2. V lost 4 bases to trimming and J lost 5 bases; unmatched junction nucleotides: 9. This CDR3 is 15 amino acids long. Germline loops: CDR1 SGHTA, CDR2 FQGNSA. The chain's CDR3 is CASSSWAGGWETQYF. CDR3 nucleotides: TGTGCCAGCAGCTCTTGGGCGGGAGGTTGGGAGACCCAGTACTTC.

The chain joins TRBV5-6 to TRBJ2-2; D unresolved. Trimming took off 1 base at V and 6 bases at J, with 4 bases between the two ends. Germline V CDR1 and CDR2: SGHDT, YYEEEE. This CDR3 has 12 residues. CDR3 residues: CASSLSPGELFF. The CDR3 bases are TGTGCCAGCAGCTTGAGTCCCGGGGAGCTGTTTTTT.

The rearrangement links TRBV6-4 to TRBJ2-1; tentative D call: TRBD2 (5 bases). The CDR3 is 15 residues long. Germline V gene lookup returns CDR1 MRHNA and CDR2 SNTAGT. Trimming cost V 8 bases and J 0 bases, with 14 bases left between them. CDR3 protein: CASGKGGSSYNEQFF. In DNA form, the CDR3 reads TGTGCCAGCGGTAAAGGTGGGAGCTCCTACAATGAGCAGTTCTTC.

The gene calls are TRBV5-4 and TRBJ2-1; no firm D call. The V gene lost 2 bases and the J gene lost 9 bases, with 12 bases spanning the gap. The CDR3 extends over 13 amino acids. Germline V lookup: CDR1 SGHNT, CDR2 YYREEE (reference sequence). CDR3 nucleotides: TGTGCCAGCAGCTTTCTTGCGGACGCTGAGCAGTTCTTC. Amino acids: CASSFLADAEQFF.

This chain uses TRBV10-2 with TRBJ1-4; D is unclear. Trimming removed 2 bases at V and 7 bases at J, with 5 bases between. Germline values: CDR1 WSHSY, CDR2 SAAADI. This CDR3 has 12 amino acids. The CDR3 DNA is TGCGCCAGCAGTGAGACGGGTGAAAAACTGTTTTTT. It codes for CASSETGEKLFF.

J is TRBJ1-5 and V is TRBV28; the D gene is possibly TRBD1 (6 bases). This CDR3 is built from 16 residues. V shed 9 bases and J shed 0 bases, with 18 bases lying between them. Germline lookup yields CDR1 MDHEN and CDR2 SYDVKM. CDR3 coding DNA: TGTGCCAGTATGGACAGCCCGCGCTATAGCAATCAGCCCCAGCATTTT. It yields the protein CASMDSPRYSNQPQHF.

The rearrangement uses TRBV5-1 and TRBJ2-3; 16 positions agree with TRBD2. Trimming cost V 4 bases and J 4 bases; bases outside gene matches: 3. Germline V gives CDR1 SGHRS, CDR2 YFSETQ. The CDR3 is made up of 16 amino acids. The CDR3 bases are TGCGCCAGCAGCAGGGGGACTAGCGGGAGGGCAGATACGCAGTATTTT. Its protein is CASSRGTSGRADTQYF. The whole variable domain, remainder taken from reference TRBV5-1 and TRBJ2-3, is KAGVTQTPRYLIKTRGQQVTLSCSPISGHRSVSWYQQTPGQGLQFLFEYFSETQRNKGNFPGRFSGRQFSNSRSEMNVSTLELGDSALYLCASSRGTSGRADTQYFGPGTRLTVL.